This is a list of T cell receptor beta chains from one sample in a study of T cell responses to AZD1222 COVID-19 vaccine. Here immunoSEQ multiplex PCR was the method, and the copy in TCRdb shows in-frame clones only, minus some. The data contain approximately 120,000 clones, 75% to 90% of them singletons. The material sequenced was peripheral blood, taken on day 0 of MenACWY control vaccination. The receptors shown here come from an adult in good health. CDR3s include the opening cysteine and the closing phenylalanine or tryptophan. The D gene is left open where the match is weak. The size field is filled for only some rows; it gives once, few, many or a size class.

few,TRBJ2-1,.,TRBV19,TGTGCCACTACCCCGGGACACGGATACAATGAGCAGTTCTTC,CATTPGHGYNEQFF
.,TRBJ2-1,TRBD2,TRBV5-1,TGCGCCAGCAGCTTGGGACTAGCGGGAGGAAGCAATGAGCAGTTCTTC,CASSLGLAGGSNEQFF
.,TRBJ2-5,TRBD2,TRBV7-2,TGTGCCAGCAGCCCCCCCCGTTGGGGGGGAAAGACCCAGTACTTC,CASSPPRWGGKTQYF
.,TRBJ1-1,.,TRBV30,TGTGCCTGGAGTTTCTTACAGCTAAACACTGAAGCTTTCTTT,CAWSFLQLNTEAFF
.,TRBJ1-4,.,TRBV4-3,TGCGCCAGCAGCCAAGACCGGGTTTTGAGACTTGGTGAAAAACTGTTTTTT,CASSQDRVLRLGEKLFF
.,TRBJ1-4,TRBD1,TRBV6-5,TGTGCCAGTGACAGGGGCAATGAAGGAAAACTGTTTTTT,CASDRGNEGKLFF
few,TRBJ1-1,.,TRBV7-9,TGTGCCAGCAGCTTAGGGGAGGTCATGAACACTGAAGCTTTCTTT,CASSLGEVMNTEAFF
.,TRBJ2-3,.,TRBV5-1,TGCGCCAGCAGCCCGGGAAGCGGGAGCACAGATACGCAGTATTTT,CASSPGSGSTDTQYF
.,TRBJ2-1,.,TRBV3-1/TRBV3-2,TGTGCCAGCAGTCAACAGGGACTCCACAATGAGCAGTTCTTC,CASSQQGLHNEQFF
.,TRBJ1-2,.,TRBV28,TGTGCCAGCAGTTTACCGGGGACCCTACGTGGCTACACCTTC,CASSLPGTLRGYTF
.,TRBJ1-3,TRBD1,TRBV7-9,TGTGCCAGCAGACGACAGGGGGCACAAGGAAACACCATATATTTT,CASRRQGAQGNTIYF
.,TRBJ2-1,TRBD2,TRBV7-6,TGTGCCAGCAGCCTATGGGGGACTAGCGGGAACAATGAGCAGTTCTTC,CASSLWGTSGNNEQFF
few,TRBJ1-2,.,TRBV4-1,TGCGCCAGCAGCCATCGTGGGGATAACTATGGCTACACCTTC,CASSHRGDNYGYTF
.,TRBJ2-7,.,TRBV10-3,TGTGCCATCAGTGAGTCGAATGCTTACGAGCAGTACTTC,CAISESNAYEQYF
.,TRBJ2-6,.,TRBV9,TGTGCCAGCAGCGTAGCGCCCATTGGGGCCAACGTCCTGACTTTC,CASSVAPIGANVLTF
once,TRBJ2-2,.,TRBV11-3,TGTGCCAGCAGCTTAGGACAGATGAACACCGGGGAGCTGTTTTTT,CASSLGQMNTGELFF
.,TRBJ2-5,TRBD1,TRBV23-1,TGCGCCAGCAGTCATGGGACAGGTAATAGGGCAAAGCTAGAGACCCAGTACTTC,CASSHGTGNRAKLETQYF
.,TRBJ2-3,.,TRBV11-3,TGTGCCAGCAGCCCCAGGGGCAGAGGGTACACAGATACGCAGTATTTT,CASSPRGRGYTDTQYF
few,TRBJ1-5,.,TRBV7-9,TGTGCCAGCAGCTTAGCAACAGGTTCCAATCAGCCCCAGCATTTT,CASSLATGSNQPQHF
.,TRBJ1-5,.,TRBV2,TGTGCCAGCAGTGAATCGGGCGGACCCCAGCCCCAGCATTTT,CASSESGGPQPQHF
once,TRBJ2-5,TRBD2,TRBV5-4,TGTGCCAGCAGCTTGGCTGGCGGGAGGTCCCAGGAGACCCAGTACTTC,CASSLAGGRSQETQYF
.,TRBJ1-1,.,TRBV5-1,TGCGCCAGCAGTCTTTCCGGCATAACGAACACTGAAGCTTTCTTT,CASSLSGITNTEAFF
few,TRBJ2-7,TRBD1,TRBV7-2,TGTGCCAGCAGCTTGTCGACAGGGTGGGAGCAGTACTTC,CASSLSTGWEQYF
.,TRBJ2-7,.,TRBV7-2,TGTGCCAGCAGCTTACAGAGGAGCCCCAACCACGAGCAGTACTTC,CASSLQRSPNHEQYF
.,TRBJ2-3,.,TRBV5-1,TGCGCCAGCAGCCCAGGGCTAGAAGCAGATACGCAGTATTTT,CASSPGLEADTQYF
.,TRBJ2-1,TRBD1,TRBV29-1,TGCAGCTTAAGGACAGGGAGCTCCTACAATGAGCAGTTCTTC,CSLRTGSSYNEQFF
.,TRBJ2-7,TRBD1,TRBV13,TGTGCCAGCAGCAGCAACAGGGGCTACGAGCAGTACTTC,CASSSNRGYEQYF
.,TRBJ1-6,.,TRBV11-3,TGTGCCAGCAGCTTAGACAGCTATTCACCCCTCCACTTT,CASSLDSYSPLHF
.,TRBJ2-3,.,TRBV19,TGTGCCAGTAGTATTGGGCGGAGAGGGGGCACAGATACGCAGTATTTT,CASSIGRRGGTDTQYF
once,TRBJ2-2,.,TRBV6-5,TGTGCCAGCAGTCCTCTCCCGAGTCGGACCGGGGAGCTGTTTTTT,CASSPLPSRTGELFF
.,TRBJ1-3,.,TRBV30,TGTGCCTGGAGCTCTGGAAACACCATATATTTT,CAWSSGNTIYF
.,TRBJ1-1,TRBD1,TRBV9,TGTGCCAGCAGCGGACGGACAGGGAACACTGAAGCTTTCTTT,CASSGRTGNTEAFF
.,TRBJ2-7,TRBD1,TRBV7-9,TGTGCCAGCAGCTTAGGGCAGGGGGCGAAATTCGAGCAGTACTTC,CASSLGQGAKFEQYF
.,TRBJ1-1,.,TRBV27,TGTGCCAGCAGTAGGAACGGTGAAGCTTTCTTT,CASSRNGEAFF
.,TRBJ2-7,.,TRBV19,TGTGCCAGTAGTAAACCCGACAGGTCCTACGAGCAGTACTTC,CASSKPDRSYEQYF
.,TRBJ2-3,TRBD2,TRBV7-6,TGTGCCAGCAGCTTAGCTAGCGGGGGGACAGATACGCAGTATTTT,CASSLASGGTDTQYF
.,TRBJ2-3,.,TRBV27,TGTGCCAGCAGTCCCCCCTGGGGGACGCCCGGCGGGACAGATACGCAGTATTTT,CASSPPWGTPGGTDTQYF
.,TRBJ1-6,TRBD1,TRBV4-1,TGCGCCAGCAGCCAATTGGGACAGGGGTATTTTGATTCACCCCTCCACTTT,CASSQLGQGYFDSPLHF
once,TRBJ2-5,.,TRBV7-9,TGTGCCAGCAGCTTAGCCGTCCAAGAGACCCAGTACTTC,CASSLAVQETQYF
.,TRBJ1-1,.,TRBV27,TGTGCCAGCAGTTTAATAGGAGGCACTGAAGCTTTCTTT,CASSLIGGTEAFF
few,TRBJ1-2,.,TRBV3-1/TRBV3-2,TGTGCCAGCAGCCCAGCCACAGGGCGCTACACCTTC,CASSPATGRYTF
.,TRBJ2-1,.,TRBV3-1/TRBV3-2,TGTGCCGGGGACCGGAAGTTCTTC,CAGDRKFF
.,TRBJ2-7,.,TRBV5-6,TGTGCCAGCAGCTTAACCGGGACTGGGACCTACGAGCAGTACTTC,CASSLTGTGTYEQYF
.,TRBJ1-5,.,TRBV6-5,TGTGCCAGCAGTTACGGACGGGGATGGGATCAGCCCCAGCATTTT,CASSYGRGWDQPQHF
.,TRBJ2-1,TRBD1,TRBV5-1,TGCGCCAGCAGCTTGGGACAGGGCGATGAGCAGTTCTTC,CASSLGQGDEQFF
.,TRBJ1-1,.,TRBV18,TGTGCCAGCTCAGCCTGGGACGGCGGAGGGACTGAAGCTTTCTTT,CASSAWDGGGTEAFF
once,TRBJ2-1,.,TRBV27,TGTGCCAGCAGTTTGAGTCAGGTTTACAATGAGCAGTTCTTC,CASSLSQVYNEQFF
few,TRBJ2-4,.,TRBV6-1,TGTGCCAGCAGTGAGACGCCGGAGGGTGCCAAAAACATTCAGTACTTC,CASSETPEGAKNIQYF
.,TRBJ1-5,.,TRBV9,TGTGCCAGCAGCGTAGGAGGAGATAGCAATCAGCCCCAGCATTTT,CASSVGGDSNQPQHF
.,TRBJ2-1,TRBD2,TRBV7-6,TGTGCCAGCAGACCTAGCGGGAGGTTATCCTACAATGAGCAGTTCTTC,CASRPSGRLSYNEQFF
.,TRBJ1-3,TRBD1,TRBV30,TGTGCCTGGAGTCCGACTACCGGACAGGGGGCGAGAAACACCATATATTTT,CAWSPTTGQGARNTIYF